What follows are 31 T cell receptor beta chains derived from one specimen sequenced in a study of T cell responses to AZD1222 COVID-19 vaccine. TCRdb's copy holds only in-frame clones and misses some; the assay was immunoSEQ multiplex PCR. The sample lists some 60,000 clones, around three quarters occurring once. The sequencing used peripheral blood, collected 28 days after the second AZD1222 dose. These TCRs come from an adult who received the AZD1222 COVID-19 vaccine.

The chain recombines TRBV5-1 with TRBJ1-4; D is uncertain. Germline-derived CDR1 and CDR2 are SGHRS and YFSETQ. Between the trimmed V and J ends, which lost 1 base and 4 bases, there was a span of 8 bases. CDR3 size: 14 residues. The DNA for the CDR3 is TGCGCCAGCAGCTTGTCGGCCAGTAATGAAAAACTGTTTTTT. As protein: CASSLSASNEKLFF.

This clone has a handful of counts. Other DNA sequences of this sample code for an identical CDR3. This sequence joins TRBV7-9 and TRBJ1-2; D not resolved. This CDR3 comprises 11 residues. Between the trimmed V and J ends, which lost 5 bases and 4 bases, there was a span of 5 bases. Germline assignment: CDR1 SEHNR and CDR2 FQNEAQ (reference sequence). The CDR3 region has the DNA TGTGCCAGCAGCCCTGGCTATGGCTACACCTTC. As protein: CASSPGYGYTF.

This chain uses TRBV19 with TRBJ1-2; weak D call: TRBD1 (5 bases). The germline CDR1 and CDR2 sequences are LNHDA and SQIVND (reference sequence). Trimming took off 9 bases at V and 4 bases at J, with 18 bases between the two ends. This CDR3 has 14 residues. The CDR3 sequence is CASQPRDGSYGYTF. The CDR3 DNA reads TGTGCCAGCCAGCCCCGGGACGGATCCTATGGCTACACCTTC.

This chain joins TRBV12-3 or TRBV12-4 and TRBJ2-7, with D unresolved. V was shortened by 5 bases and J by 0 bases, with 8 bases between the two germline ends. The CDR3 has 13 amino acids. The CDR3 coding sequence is TGTGCCAGCAGTCCGGCAAGCTCCTACGAGCAGTACTTC. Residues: CASSPASSYEQYF.

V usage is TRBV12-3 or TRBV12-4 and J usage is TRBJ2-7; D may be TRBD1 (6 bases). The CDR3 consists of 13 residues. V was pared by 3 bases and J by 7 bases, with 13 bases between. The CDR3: CASSFGRGEEQYF. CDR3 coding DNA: TGTGCCAGCAGTTTCGGCAGGGGAGAGGAGCAGTACTTC.

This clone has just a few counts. The CDR3 nucleotides read TGTGCCCGCCGTTGGAGTTCGGGCCATGGCTACACCTTC. It translates to CARRWSSGHGYTF. J is TRBJ1-2 and V is TRBV2; D remains unclear. V dropped 11 bases and J dropped 6 bases, with 19 bases sitting between them. Germline lookup yields CDR1 SNHLY and CDR2 FYNNEI. This CDR3 region has 13 residues.

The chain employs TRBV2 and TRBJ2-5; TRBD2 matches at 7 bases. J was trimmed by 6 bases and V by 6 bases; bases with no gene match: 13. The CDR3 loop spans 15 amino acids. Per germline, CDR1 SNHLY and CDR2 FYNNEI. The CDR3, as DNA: TGTGCCAGCAGGCGACGGGCCCGGGGGGATCAGACCCAGTACTTC. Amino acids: CASRRRARGDQTQYF.

Written as DNA, the CDR3 is TGTGCAAGTCGGCCTCAGGGGAACACTGAAGCTTTCTTT. This codes for CASRPQGNTEAFF. The chain is built from TRBV12-2 and TRBJ1-1; TRBD1 is the table's D call and was not checked against the DNA. TRBV12-2 is noted as a pseudogene. The CDR3 contains 13 residues.

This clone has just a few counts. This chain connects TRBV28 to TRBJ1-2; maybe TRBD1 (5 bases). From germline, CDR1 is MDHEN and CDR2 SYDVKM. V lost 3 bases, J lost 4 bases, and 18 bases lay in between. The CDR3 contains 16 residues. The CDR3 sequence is CASSLWQTVGGYGYTF. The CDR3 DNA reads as TGTGCCAGCAGTTTGTGGCAGACCGTTGGGGGCTATGGCTACACCTTC.

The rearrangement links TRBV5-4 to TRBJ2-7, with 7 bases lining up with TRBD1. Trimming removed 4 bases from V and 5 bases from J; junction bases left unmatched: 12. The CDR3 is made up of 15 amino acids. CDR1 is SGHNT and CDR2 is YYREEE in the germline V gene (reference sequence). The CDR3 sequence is CASSPGTATWDEQYF. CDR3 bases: TGTGCCAGCAGCCCCGGGACAGCTACATGGGACGAGCAGTACTTC.

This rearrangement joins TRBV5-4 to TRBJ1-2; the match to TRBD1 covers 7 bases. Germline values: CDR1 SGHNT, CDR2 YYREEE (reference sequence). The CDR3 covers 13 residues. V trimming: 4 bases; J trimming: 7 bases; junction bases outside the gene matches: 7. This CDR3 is CASSLDRDLGYTF. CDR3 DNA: TGTGCCAGCAGCCTCGACAGGGATCTTGGCTACACCTTC.

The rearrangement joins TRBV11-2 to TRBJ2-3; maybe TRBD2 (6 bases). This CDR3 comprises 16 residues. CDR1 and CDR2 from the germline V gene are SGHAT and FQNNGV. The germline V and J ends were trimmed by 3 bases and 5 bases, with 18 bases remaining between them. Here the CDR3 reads CASSFRGSGLKDTQYF. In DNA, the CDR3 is TGTGCCAGCAGCTTCCGGGGTAGCGGTTTGAAAGATACGCAGTATTTT.

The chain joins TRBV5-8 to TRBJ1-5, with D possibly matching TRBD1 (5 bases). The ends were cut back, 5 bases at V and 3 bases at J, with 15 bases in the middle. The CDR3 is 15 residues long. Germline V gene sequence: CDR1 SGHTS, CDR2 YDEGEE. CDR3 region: CASSRRPGDNQPQHF. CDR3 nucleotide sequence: TGTGCCAGCAGTCGACGACCGGGGGACAATCAGCCCCAGCATTTT.

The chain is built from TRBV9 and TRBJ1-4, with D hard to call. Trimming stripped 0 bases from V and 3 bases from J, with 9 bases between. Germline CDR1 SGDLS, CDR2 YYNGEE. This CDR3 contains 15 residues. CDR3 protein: CASSVAQRANEKLFF. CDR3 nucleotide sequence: TGTGCCAGCAGCGTAGCTCAAAGGGCTAATGAAAAACTGTTTTTT.

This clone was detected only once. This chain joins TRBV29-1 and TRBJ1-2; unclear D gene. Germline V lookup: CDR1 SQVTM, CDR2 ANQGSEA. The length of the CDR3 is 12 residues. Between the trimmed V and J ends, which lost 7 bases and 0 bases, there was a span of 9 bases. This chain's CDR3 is CSAVTANYGYTF. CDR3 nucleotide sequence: TGCAGCGCCGTCACAGCTAACTATGGCTACACCTTC.

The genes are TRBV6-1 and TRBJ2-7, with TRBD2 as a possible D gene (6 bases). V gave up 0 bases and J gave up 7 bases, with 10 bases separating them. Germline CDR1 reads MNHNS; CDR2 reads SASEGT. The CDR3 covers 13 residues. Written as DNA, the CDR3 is TGTGCCAGCAGTGAAGCGCGGGCGGGGGAGCAGTACTTC. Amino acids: CASSEARAGEQYF.

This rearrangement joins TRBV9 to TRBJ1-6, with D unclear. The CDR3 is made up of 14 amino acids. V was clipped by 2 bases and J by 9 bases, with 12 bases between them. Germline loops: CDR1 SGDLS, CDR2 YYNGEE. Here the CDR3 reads CASSVDENGSPLHF. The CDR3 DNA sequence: TGTGCCAGCAGCGTGGACGAAAACGGTTCACCCCTCCACTTT. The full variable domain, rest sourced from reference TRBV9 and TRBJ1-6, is DSGVTQTPKHLITATGQRVTLRCSPRSGDLSVYWYQQSLDQGLQFLIQYYNGEERAKGNILERFSAQQFPDLHSELNLSSLELGDSALYFCASSVDENGSPLHFGNGTRLTVT.

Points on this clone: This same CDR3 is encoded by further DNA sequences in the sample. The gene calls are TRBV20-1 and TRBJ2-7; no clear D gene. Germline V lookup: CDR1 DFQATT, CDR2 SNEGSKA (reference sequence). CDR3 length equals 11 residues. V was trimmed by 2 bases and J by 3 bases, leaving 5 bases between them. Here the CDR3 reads CSARSSYEQYF. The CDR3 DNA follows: TGCAGTGCTAGAAGCAGCTACGAGCAGTACTTC.

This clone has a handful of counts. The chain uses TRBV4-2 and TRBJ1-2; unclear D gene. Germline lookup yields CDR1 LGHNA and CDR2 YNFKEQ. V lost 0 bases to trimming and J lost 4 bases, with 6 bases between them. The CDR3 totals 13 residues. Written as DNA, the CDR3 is TGTGCCAGCAGCCAAGACGGCTCCTATGGCTACACCTTC. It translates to CASSQDGSYGYTF.

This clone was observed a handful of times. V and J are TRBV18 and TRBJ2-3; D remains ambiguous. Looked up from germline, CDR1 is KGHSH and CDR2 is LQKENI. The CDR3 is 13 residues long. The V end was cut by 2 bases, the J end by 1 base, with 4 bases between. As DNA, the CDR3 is TGTGCCAGCTCACCATCGGGCACAGATACGCAGTATTTT. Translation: CASSPSGTDTQYF.

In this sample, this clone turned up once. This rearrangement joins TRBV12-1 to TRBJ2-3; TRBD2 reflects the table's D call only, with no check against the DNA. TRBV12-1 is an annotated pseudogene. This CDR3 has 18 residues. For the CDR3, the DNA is TGTGCCAGCAGCTTTGCCTCCGGGATGGGGACTAGCACAGATACGCAGTATTTT. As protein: CASSFASGMGTSTDTQYF.

The CDR3 here is CASSPSGGPNQPQHF. In DNA form, the CDR3 reads TGCGCCAGCAGTCCCTCCGGAGGGCCCAATCAGCCCCAGCATTTT. This chain connects TRBV5-1 to TRBJ1-5; D gene unclear. V was clipped by 5 bases and J by 3 bases, with 15 bases between them. CDR1 is SGHRS and CDR2 is YFSETQ in the germline V gene. CDR3 length: 15 residues. Filled out from reference TRBV5-1 and TRBJ1-5, the complete variable domain reads KAGVTQTPRYLIKTRGQQVTLSCSPISGHRSVSWYQQTPGQGLQFLFEYFSETQRNKGNFPGRFSGRQFSNSRSEMNVSTLELGDSALYLCASSPSGGPNQPQHFGDGTRLSIL.

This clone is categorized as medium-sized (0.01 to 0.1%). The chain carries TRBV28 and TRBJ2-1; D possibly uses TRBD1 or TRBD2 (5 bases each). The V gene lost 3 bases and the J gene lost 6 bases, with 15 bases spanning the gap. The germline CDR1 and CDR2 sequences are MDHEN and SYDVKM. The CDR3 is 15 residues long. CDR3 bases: TGTGCCAGCAGTTTCGGGGACGTCCGCCTCAATGAGCAGTTCTTC. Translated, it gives CASSFGDVRLNEQFF.

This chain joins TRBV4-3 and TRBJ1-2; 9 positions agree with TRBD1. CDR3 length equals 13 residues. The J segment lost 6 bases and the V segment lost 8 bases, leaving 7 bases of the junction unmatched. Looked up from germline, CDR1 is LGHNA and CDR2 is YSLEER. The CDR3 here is CASSWTGEDGYTF. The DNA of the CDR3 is TGCGCCAGCTCCTGGACAGGGGAGGATGGCTACACCTTC.

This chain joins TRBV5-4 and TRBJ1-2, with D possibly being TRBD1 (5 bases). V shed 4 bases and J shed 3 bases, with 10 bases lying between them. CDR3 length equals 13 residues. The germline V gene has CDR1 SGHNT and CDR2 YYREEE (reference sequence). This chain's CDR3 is CASSLEGHYGYTF. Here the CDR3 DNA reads TGTGCCAGCAGCCTCGAGGGGCACTATGGCTACACCTTC.

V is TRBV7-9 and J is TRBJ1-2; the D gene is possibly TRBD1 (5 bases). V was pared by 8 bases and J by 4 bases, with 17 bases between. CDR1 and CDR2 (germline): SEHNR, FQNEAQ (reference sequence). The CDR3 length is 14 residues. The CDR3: CASGAGTASYGYTF. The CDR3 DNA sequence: TGTGCCAGCGGGGCCGGAACAGCGAGCTATGGCTACACCTTC. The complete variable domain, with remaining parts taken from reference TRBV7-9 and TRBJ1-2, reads DTGVSQNPRHKITKRGQNVTFRCDPISEHNRLYWYRQTLGQGPEFLTYFQNEAQLEKSRLLSDRFSAERPKGSFSTLEIQRTEQGDSAMYLCASGAGTASYGYTFGSGTRLTVV.

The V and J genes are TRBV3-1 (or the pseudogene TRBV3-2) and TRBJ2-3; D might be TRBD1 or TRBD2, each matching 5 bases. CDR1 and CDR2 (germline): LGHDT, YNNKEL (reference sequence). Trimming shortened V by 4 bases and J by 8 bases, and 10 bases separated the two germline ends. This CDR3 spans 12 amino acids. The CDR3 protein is CASSLGDSTQYF. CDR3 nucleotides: TGTGCCAGCAGCCTGGGGGATAGTACGCAGTATTTT.

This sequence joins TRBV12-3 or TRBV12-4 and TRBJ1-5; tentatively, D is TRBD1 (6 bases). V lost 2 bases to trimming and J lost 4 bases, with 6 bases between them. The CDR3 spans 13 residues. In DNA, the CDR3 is TGTGCCAGCAGTTTACAGGGGAATCAGCCCCAGCATTTT. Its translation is CASSLQGNQPQHF.

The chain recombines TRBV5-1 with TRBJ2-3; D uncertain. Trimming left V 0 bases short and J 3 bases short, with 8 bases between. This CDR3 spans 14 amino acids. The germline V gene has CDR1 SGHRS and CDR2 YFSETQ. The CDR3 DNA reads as TGCGCCAGCAGCTTGGGGGTTCGTACAGATACGCAGTATTTT. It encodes CASSLGVRTDTQYF.

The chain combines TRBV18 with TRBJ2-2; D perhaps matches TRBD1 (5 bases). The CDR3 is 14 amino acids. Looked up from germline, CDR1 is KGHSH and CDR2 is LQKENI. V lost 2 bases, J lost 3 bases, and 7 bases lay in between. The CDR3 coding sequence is TGTGCCAGCTCACCAGACAGTTACACCGGGGAGCTGTTTTTT. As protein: CASSPDSYTGELFF.

The CDR3 coding sequence is TGTGCCAGCCGCTCCACGCGGGGGGCGAACACTGAAGCTTTCTTT. Its protein product is CASRSTRGANTEAFF. This chain uses TRBV5-6 with TRBJ1-1; D may be TRBD1 (6 bases). The V end lost 7 bases, the J end lost 1 base, and 17 bases lay between the germline ends. The CDR3 has 15 residues. The germline CDR1 and CDR2 sequences are SGHDT and YYEEEE.